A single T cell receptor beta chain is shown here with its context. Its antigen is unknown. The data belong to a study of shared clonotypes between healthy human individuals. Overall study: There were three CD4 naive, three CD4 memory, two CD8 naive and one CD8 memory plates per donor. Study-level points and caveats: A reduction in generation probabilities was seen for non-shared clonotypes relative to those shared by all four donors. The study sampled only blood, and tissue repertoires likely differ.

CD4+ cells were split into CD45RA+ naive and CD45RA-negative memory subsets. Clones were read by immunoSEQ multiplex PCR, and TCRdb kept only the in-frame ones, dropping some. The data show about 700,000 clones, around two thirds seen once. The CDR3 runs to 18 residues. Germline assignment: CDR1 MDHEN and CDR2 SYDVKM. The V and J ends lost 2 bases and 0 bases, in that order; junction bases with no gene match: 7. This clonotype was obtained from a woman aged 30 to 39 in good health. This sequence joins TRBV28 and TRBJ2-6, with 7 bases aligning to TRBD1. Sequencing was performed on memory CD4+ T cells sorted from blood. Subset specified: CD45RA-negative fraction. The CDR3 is CASSLDRDRFSGANVLTF. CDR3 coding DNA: TGTGCCAGCAGTTTAGACAGGGACCGATTCTCTGGGGCCAACGTCCTGACTTTC.